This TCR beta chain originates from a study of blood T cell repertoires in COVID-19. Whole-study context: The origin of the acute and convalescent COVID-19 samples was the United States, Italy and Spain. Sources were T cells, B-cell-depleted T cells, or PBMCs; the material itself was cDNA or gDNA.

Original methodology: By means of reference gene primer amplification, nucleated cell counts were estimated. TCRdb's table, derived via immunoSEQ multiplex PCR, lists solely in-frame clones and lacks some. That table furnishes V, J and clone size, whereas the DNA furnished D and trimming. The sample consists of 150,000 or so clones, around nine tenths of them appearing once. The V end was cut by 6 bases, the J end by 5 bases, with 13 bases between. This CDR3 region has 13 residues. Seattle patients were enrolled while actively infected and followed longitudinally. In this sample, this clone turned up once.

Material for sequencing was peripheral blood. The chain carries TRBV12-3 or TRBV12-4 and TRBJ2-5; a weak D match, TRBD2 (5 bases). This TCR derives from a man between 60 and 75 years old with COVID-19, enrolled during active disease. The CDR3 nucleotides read TGTGCCAGCAGAGTCCACGGGAAGGAGACCCAGTACTTC. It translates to CASRVHGKETQYF.